This is a list of T cell receptor beta chains from one sample in a study of tumor-infiltrating lymphocytes in localized non-small cell lung cancer. Clones were read by immunoSEQ multiplex PCR, and TCRdb kept only the in-frame ones, dropping some. The table lists around 15,000 clones, 69% of them singletons. The specimen sequenced was lung tumor tissue. The receptors were sampled from a human donor with non-small cell lung cancer. Each CDR3 is given with its conserved first and last residue. D genes are given only for firm matches. Clone size is shown for a subset of rows, as once, few, many or a class of expanded clone.

>TRBJ1-1|NA|TRBV7-8|NA
CASSLRDSAEAFF
TGTGCCAGCAGCTTAAGGGACTCAGCTGAAGCTTTCTTT
>TRBJ2-4|NA|TRBV5-4|NA
CASSFDGLAKNIQYF
TGTGCCAGCAGTTTCGACGGGTTAGCCAAAAACATTCAGTACTTC
>TRBJ2-2|few|TRBV7-2|NA
CASSSIDSYTGELFF
TGTGCCAGCAGCTCCATAGACAGTTACACCGGGGAGCTGTTTTTT
>TRBJ1-6|NA|TRBV6-5|NA
CASRRKRESPLHF
TGTGCCAGCAGAAGAAAAAGGGAATCACCCCTCCACTTT
>TRBJ1-5|NA|TRBV4-1|TRBD1
CASSLSGTGNQPQHF
TGCGCCAGCAGCCTTTCCGGGACAGGGAATCAGCCCCAGCATTTT
>TRBJ2-1|NA|TRBV7-2|TRBD1
CASSGGQSDNEQFF
TGTGCCAGCAGCGGGGGACAGAGTGACAATGAGCAGTTCTTC
>TRBJ2-5|once|TRBV18|TRBD1
CASSPPRQGEETQYF
TGTGCCAGCTCACCACCGAGACAGGGGGAAGAGACCCAGTACTTC
>TRBJ1-1|NA|TRBV28|NA
CASSFDRTNTEAFF
TGTGCCAGCAGTTTCGATAGGACGAACACTGAAGCTTTCTTT
>TRBJ1-2|NA|TRBV7-6|NA
CASSNPAPRGSNYGYTF
TGTGCCAGCAGCAACCCGGCCCCCCGGGGGAGTAACTATGGCTACACCTTC
>TRBJ2-2|NA|TRBV12-2|NA
CLSFETGFTGELFF
TGTCTCAGCTTTGAGACAGGGTTCACCGGGGAGCTGTTTTTT
>TRBJ2-2|NA|TRBV9|NA
CASSVQGMNTGELFF
TGTGCCAGCAGCGTACAGGGGATGAACACCGGGGAGCTGTTTTTT
>TRBJ2-3|NA|TRBV10-3|TRBD2
CAISGPSGTVGTDTQYF
TGTGCCATCAGTGGGCCTAGCGGGACAGTTGGGACAGATACGCAGTATTTT
>TRBJ2-7|NA|TRBV4-2|TRBD2
CASSQDFGLAGLEQYF
TGTGCCAGCAGCCAAGATTTTGGACTAGCGGGTCTCGAGCAGTACTTC
>TRBJ2-7|NA|TRBV2|NA
CAAIGWAAYEQYF
TGTGCCGCCATAGGCTGGGCTGCCTACGAGCAGTACTTC
>TRBJ2-5|NA|TRBV30|NA
CAWRNQGVQTQYF
TGTGCCTGGAGAAATCAGGGTGTCCAGACCCAGTACTTC
>TRBJ1-5|few|TRBV4-2|TRBD1
CASSHHGTGDQPQHF
TGTGCCAGCAGCCACCACGGGACAGGGGATCAGCCCCAGCATTTT
>TRBJ2-5|NA|TRBV4-1|NA
CASSQEGTSGETQYF
TGCGCCAGCAGCCAAGAGGGGACCTCGGGAGAGACCCAGTACTTC
>TRBJ1-5|few|TRBV30|NA
CAWSVSSAGLHF
TGTGCCTGGAGTGTAAGTTCGGCAGGGCTCCATTTT
>TRBJ2-1|NA|TRBV2|NA
CASSVDSSYNEQFF
TGTGCCAGCAGTGTAGATAGCTCCTACAATGAGCAGTTCTTC
>TRBJ1-3|NA|TRBV9|NA
CASSPSPSTGNTIYF
TGTGCCAGCAGCCCTAGCCCTTCGACAGGAAACACCATATATTTT
>TRBJ2-3|once|TRBV27|NA
CASSTTSTDTQYF
TGTGCCAGCAGTACGACTAGCACAGATACGCAGTATTTT
>TRBJ1-5|NA|TRBV4-2|NA
CASSQTASNQPQHF
TGTGCCAGCAGCCAAACCGCTAGCAATCAGCCCCAGCATTTT
>TRBJ2-5|NA|TRBV6-5|NA
CASSYSSETQYF
TGTGCCAGCAGTTACTCGAGCGAGACCCAGTACTTC
>TRBJ1-1|NA|TRBV6-5|NA
CASSYSGFQGTEAFF
TGTGCCAGCAGTTACTCCGGGTTTCAGGGGACTGAAGCTTTCTTT
>TRBJ2-3|once|TRBV9|NA
CASSEGAFNPDTQYF
TGTGCCAGCAGCGAGGGAGCCTTCAACCCAGATACGCAGTATTTT
>TRBJ2-7|NA|TRBV4-1|NA
CASSQDRGPYEQYF
TGCGCCAGCAGCCAAGATCGCGGACCCTACGAGCAGTACTTC
>TRBJ2-2|NA|TRBV15|NA
CATSRVGQGNVELFF
TGTGCCACCAGCAGAGTAGGGCAGGGGAATGTGGAGCTGTTTTTT